This T cell receptor (beta chain) comes out of a study of blood T cell repertoires in COVID-19. Whole-study context: Sites across the United States, Italy and Spain contributed samples from acute and convalescent COVID-19. The cDNA or gDNA used as material had been derived from T cells, B-cell-depleted T cells, or PBMCs.

Germline CDR1 and CDR2: SGHAT and FQNNGV. CDR3 length equals 16 residues. The ends lost 2 bases at V and 8 bases at J; junction bases unmatched: 7. Methods used by the authors: Amplification of reference gene primers provided the estimated nucleated cell counts. Profiled with immunoSEQ multiplex PCR; TCRdb holds only in-frame clones, not every one. The DNA gave D and trimming, while V, J and clone size come from that table. The top ten clones hold more than 10% of a sample with 200,000 to 250,000 clones, around 80% of them seen once. The sequenced material came from peripheral blood. This TCR derives from a human donor in a cohort sampled during active COVID-19. The chain has TRBV11-2 and TRBJ2-3; 13 positions agree with TRBD2. The CDR3 reads CASSLLLAGGGVTQYF. As DNA, the CDR3 is TGTGCCAGCAGCTTACTACTAGCGGGAGGGGGGGTTACGCAGTATTTT.